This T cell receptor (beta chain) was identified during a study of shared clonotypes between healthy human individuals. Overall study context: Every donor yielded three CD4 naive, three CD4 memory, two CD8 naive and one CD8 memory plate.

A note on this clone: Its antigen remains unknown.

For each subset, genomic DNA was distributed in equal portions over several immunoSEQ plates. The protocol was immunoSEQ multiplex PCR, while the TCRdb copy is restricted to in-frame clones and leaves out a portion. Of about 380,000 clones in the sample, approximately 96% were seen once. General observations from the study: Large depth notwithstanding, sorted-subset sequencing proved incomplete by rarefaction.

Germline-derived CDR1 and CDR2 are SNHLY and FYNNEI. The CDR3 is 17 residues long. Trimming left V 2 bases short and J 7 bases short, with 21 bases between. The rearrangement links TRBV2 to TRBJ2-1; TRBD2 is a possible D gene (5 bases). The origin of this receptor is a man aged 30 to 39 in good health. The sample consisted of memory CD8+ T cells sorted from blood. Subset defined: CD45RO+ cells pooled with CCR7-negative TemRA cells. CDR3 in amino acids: CASSEYLTGKGWNEQFF. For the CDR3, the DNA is TGTGCCAGCAGTGAATACCTGACCGGGAAAGGTTGGAATGAGCAGTTCTTC. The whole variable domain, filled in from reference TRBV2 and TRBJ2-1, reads EPEVTQTPSHQVTQMGQEVILRCVPISNHLYFYWYRQILGQKVEFLVSFYNNEISEKSEIFDDQFSVERPDGSNFTLKIRSTKLEDSAMYFCASSEYLTGKGWNEQFFGPGTRLTVL.